Listed below are T cell receptor beta chains from one sample, sequenced in a study of blood T cell repertoires in COVID-19. TCRdb keeps only in-frame clones here, not all; method: immunoSEQ multiplex PCR. The sample carries 250,000 or so clones, approximately 88% recorded once. Sequenced sample: PBMCs or T cells enriched from blood (not recorded which). The receptor source for this set is a woman aged 30 to 39 with acute COVID-19. CDR3s include the opening cysteine and the closing phenylalanine or tryptophan. A D gene is named only where the DNA matches it firmly. Size is omitted from some rows. Given values are once, few, many or a class for expanded clones.

>TRBD1|TRBJ1-1|NA|TRBV4-3
TGCGCCAGCAGCCAAGAGCCGACAGGGGAAATGAACACTGAAGCTTTCTTT
CASSQEPTGEMNTEAFF
>NA|TRBJ2-2|NA|TRBV4-3
TGCGCCAGCAGCCAAGATCCCCTCACCGGGGAGCTGTTTTTT
CASSQDPLTGELFF
>NA|TRBJ1-3|NA|TRBV4-3
TGCGCCAGCAGCCAAGATCGGGTAGACCTCTCTGGAAACACCATATATTTT
CASSQDRVDLSGNTIYF
>TRBD1|TRBJ1-1|NA|TRBV13
TGTGCCAGCAGCACCGGGACAGGGGGGAGCACTGAAGCTTTCTTT
CASSTGTGGSTEAFF
>NA|TRBJ1-2|NA|TRBV7-9
TGTGCCAGCAGCTTAGAGCCGAAGAACTATGGCTACACCTTC
CASSLEPKNYGYTF
>NA|TRBJ1-6|NA|TRBV9
TGTGCCAGCAGCGTAGACGCGGGCAATTCACCCCTCCACTTT
CASSVDAGNSPLHF
>NA|TRBJ1-1|few|TRBV27
TGTGCGCGTCCCGAGAACACTGAAGCTTTCTTT
CARPENTEAFF
>NA|TRBJ2-3|NA|TRBV7-8
TGTGCCAGCAGCTTAGGGAGGGAAACAGATACGCAGTATTTT
CASSLGRETDTQYF
>TRBD1|TRBJ2-7|NA|TRBV11-2
TGTGCCAGCAGCTTTGGGACAGGGCACTACGAGCAGTACTTC
CASSFGTGHYEQYF
>NA|TRBJ1-1|NA|TRBV4-3
TGCGCCAGCAGCCAAGATCCCGGGAGGACGAACACTGAAGCTTTCTTT
CASSQDPGRTNTEAFF
>TRBD2|TRBJ2-5|NA|TRBV29-1
TGCAGCGTTGAAGTCGGGGGGAGGGAGACCCAGTACTTC
CSVEVGGRETQYF